What follows is one T cell receptor (beta chain) and its context. After removal of 2 bases from V and 0 bases from J, the junction contained 9 bases not matched to a gene. Germline V lookup: CDR1 SGHTA, CDR2 FQGNSA. This CDR3 comprises 19 residues. Assay used: immunoSEQ multiplex PCR; TCRdb lists only in-frame clones, some missing. The sample shows about 62,000 clones, approximately 81% of them seen only once. The sample belongs to a study of OX40 agonist ivuxolimab in advanced cancers. Study-wide background: In this cohort, patients received ivuxolimab, an agonistic anti-OX40 (CD134) antibody.

This chain connects TRBV7-2 to TRBJ2-3; 12 positions match TRBD2. This receptor was identified in an adult with an advanced solid tumor such as melanoma, head and neck, liver or kidney cancer. The sequences come from CD4+ or CD8+ T cells sorted from blood, collected in a trial of the OX40 agonist ivuxolimab. DNA for the CDR3: TGTGCCAGCAGCTTAATGCTAGCGGGGGGGCTTTCTAGCACAGATACGCAGTATTTT. It specifies CASSLMLAGGLSSTDTQYF.